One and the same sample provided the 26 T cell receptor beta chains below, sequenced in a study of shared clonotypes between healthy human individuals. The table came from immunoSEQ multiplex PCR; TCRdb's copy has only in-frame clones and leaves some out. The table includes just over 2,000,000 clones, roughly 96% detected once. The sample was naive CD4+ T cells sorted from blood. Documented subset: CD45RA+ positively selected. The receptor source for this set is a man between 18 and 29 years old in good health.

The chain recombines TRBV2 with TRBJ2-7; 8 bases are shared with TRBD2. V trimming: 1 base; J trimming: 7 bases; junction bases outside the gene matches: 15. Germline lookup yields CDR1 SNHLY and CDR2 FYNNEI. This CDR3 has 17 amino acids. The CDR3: CASSEGASGGGLGEQYF. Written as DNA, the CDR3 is TGTGCCAGCAGTGAAGGGGCGAGCGGGGGCGGTCTCGGGGAGCAGTACTTC.

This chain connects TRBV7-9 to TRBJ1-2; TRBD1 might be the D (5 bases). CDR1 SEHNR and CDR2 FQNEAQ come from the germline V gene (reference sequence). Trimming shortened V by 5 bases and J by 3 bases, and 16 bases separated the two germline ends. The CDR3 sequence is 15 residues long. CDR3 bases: TGTGCCAGCAGCCCCAACGGCGAGGGGTACTATGGCTACACCTTC. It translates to CASSPNGEGYYGYTF.

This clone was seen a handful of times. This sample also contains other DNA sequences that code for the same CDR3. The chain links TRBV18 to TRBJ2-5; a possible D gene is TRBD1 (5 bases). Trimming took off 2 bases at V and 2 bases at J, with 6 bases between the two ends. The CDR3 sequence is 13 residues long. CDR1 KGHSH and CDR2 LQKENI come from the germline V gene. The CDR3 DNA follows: TGTGCCAGCTCACCAGGACAACAAGAGACCCAGTACTTC. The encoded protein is CASSPGQQETQYF.

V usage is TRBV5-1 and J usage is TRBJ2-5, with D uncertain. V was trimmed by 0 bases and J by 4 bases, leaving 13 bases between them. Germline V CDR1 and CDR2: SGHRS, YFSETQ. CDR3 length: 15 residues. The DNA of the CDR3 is TGCGCCAGCAGCTTGGATTCCTCGCCCGTAGAGACCCAGTACTTC. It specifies CASSLDSSPVETQYF.

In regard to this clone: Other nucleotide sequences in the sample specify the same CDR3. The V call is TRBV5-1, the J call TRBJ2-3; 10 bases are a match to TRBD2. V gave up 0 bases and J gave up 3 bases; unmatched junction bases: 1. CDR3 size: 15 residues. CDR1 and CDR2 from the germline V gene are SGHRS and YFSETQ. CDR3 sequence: CASSLELAGTDTQYF. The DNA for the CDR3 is TGCGCCAGCAGCTTGGAACTAGCGGGGACAGATACGCAGTATTTT.

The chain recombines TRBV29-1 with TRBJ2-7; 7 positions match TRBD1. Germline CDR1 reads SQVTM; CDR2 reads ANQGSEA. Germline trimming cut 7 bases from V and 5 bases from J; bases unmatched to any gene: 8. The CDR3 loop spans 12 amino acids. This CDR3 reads CSAMDRSHEQYF. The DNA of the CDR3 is TGCAGCGCTATGGACAGGTCCCACGAGCAGTACTTC.

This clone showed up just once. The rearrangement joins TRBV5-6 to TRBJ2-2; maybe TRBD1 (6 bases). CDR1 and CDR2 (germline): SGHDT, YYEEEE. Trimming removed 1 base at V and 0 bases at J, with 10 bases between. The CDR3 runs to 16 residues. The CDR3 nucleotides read TGTGCCAGCAGCTTGCTCGGACAGCCGAACACCGGGGAGCTGTTTTTT. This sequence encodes CASSLLGQPNTGELFF.

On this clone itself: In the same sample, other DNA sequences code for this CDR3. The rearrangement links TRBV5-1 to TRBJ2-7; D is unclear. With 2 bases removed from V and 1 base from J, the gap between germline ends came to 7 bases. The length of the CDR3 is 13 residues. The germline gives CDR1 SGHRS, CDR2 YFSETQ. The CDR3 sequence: CASSFPSSYEQYF. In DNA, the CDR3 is TGCGCCAGCAGCTTCCCTAGTTCCTACGAGCAGTACTTC. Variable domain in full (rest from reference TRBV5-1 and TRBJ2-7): KAGVTQTPRYLIKTRGQQVTLSCSPISGHRSVSWYQQTPGQGLQFLFEYFSETQRNKGNFPGRFSGRQFSNSRSEMNVSTLELGDSALYLCASSFPSSYEQYFGPGTRLTVT.

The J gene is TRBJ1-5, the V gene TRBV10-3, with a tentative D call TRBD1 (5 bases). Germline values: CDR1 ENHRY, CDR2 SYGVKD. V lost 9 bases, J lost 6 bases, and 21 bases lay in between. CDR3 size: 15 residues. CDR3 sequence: CAISLGGEGAQPQHF. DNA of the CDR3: TGTGCCATATCCCTCGGGGGGGAAGGGGCTCAGCCCCAGCATTTT.

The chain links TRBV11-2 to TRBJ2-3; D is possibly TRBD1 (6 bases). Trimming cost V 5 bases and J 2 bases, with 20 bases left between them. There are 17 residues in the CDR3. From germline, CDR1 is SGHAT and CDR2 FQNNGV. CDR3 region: CASSQGFRDTSTDTQYF. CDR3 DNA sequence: TGTGCCAGCAGCCAGGGGTTCCGCGACACCTCCACAGATACGCAGTATTTT.

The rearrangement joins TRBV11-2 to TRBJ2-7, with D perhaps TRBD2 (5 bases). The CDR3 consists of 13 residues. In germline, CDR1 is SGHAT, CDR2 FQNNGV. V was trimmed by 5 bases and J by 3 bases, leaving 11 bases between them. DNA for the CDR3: TGTGCCAGCAGCGACGGGATTCACTACGAGCAGTACTTC. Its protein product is CASSDGIHYEQYF. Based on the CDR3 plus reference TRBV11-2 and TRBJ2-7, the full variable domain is EAGVAQSPRYKIIEKRQSVAFWCNPISGHATLYWYQQILGQGPKLLIQFQNNGVVDDSQLPKDRFSAERLKGVDSTLKIQPAKLEDSAVYLCASSDGIHYEQYFGPGTRLTVT.

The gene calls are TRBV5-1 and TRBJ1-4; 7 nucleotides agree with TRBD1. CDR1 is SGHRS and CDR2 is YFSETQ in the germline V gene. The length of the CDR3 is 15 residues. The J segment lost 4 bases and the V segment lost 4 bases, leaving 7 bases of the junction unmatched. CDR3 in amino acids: CASSVGDSLNEKLFF. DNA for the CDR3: TGCGCCAGCAGCGTAGGGGACAGTCTTAATGAAAAACTGTTTTTT.

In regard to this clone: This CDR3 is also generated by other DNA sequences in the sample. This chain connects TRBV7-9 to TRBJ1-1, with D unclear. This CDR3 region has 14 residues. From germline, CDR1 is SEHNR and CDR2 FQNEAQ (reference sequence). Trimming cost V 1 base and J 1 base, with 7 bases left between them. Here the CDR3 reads CASSLGQKNTEAFF. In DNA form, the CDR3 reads TGTGCCAGCAGCTTAGGGCAAAAGAACACTGAAGCTTTCTTT.

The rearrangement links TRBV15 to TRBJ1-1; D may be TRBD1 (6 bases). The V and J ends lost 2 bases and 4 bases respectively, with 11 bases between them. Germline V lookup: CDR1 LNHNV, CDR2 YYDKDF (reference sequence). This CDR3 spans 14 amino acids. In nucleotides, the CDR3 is TGTGCCACCAGCAGAAAAACAGGGAGCACTGAAGCTTTCTTT. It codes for CATSRKTGSTEAFF.

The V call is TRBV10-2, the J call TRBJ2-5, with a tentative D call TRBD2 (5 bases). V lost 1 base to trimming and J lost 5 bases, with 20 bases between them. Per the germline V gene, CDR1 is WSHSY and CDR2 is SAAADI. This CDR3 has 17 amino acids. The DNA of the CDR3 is TGCGCCAGCAGTGAGTTGGGCGGAGGATTCAATAGGGAGACCCAGTACTTC. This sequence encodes CASSELGGGFNRETQYF.

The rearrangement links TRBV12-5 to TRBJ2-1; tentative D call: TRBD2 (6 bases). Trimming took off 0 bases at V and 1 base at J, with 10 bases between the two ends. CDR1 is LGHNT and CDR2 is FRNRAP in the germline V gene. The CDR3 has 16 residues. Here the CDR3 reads CASGLVLRESYNEQFF. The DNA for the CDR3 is TGTGCTAGTGGTTTGGTCTTGCGGGAATCCTACAATGAGCAGTTCTTC. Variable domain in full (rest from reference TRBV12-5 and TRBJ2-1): DARVTQTPRHKVTEMGQEVTMRCQPILGHNTVFWYRQTMMQGLELLAYFRNRAPLDDSGMPKDRFSAEMPDATLATLKIQPSEPRDSAVYFCASGLVLRESYNEQFFGPGTRLTVL.

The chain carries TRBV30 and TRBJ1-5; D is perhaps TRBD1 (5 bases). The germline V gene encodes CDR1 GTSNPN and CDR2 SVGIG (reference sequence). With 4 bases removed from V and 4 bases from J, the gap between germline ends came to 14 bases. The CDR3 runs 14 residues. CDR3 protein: CAWTGGDGNQPQHF. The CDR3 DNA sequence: TGTGCCTGGACGGGGGGGGACGGAAATCAGCCCCAGCATTTT.

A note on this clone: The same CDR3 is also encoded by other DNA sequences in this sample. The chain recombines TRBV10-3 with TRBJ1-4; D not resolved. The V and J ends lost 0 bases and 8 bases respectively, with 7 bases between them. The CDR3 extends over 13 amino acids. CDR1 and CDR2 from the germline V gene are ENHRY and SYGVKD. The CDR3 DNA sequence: TGTGCCATCAGTGAGTCAACGGTGGAAAAACTGTTTTTT. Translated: CAISESTVEKLFF.

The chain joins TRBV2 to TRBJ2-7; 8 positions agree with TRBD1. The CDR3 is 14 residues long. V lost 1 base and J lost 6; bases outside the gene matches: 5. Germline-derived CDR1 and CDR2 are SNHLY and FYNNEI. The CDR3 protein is CASSEGQGTGEQYF. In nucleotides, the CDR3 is TGTGCCAGCAGTGAAGGGCAGGGGACAGGCGAGCAGTACTTC.

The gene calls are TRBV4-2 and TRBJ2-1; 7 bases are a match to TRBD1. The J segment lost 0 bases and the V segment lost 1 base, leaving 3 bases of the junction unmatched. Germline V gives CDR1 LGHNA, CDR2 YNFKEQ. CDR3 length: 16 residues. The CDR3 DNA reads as TGTGCCAGCAGCCAAGTATACAGGGGCTCCTACAATGAGCAGTTCTTC. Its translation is CASSQVYRGSYNEQFF.

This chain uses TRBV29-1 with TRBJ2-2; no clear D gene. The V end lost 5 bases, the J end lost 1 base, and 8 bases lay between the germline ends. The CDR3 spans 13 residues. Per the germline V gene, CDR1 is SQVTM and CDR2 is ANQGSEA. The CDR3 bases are TGCAGCGTTAATTACATGAACACCGGGGAGCTGTTTTTT. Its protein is CSVNYMNTGELFF.

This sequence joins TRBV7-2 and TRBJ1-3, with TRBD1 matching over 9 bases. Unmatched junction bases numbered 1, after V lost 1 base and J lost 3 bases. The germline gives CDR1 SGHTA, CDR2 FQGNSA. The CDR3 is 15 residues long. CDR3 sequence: CASSLDRGLGNTIYF. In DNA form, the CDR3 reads TGTGCCAGCAGCTTAGACAGGGGGCTTGGAAACACCATATATTTT.

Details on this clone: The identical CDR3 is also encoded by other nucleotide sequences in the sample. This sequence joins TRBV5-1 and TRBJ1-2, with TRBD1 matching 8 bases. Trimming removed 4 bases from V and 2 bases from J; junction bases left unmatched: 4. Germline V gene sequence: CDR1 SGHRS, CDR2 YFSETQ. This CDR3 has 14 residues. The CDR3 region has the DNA TGCGCCAGCAGCAGGGGACAGGACAACTATGGCTACACCTTC. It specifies CASSRGQDNYGYTF.

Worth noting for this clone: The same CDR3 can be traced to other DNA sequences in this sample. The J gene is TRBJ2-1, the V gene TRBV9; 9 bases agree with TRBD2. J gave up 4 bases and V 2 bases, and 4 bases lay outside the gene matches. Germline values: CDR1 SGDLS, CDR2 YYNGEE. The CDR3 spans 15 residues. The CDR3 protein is CASSVSSGVYNEQFF. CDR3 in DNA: TGTGCCAGCAGCGTGTCTAGCGGGGTTTACAATGAGCAGTTCTTC.

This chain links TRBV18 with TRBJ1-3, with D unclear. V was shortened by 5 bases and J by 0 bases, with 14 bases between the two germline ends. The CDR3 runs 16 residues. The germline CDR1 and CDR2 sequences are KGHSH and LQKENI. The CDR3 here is CASSASPTTSGNTIYF. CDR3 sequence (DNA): TGTGCCAGCTCAGCTTCCCCGACTACCTCTGGAAACACCATATATTTT.

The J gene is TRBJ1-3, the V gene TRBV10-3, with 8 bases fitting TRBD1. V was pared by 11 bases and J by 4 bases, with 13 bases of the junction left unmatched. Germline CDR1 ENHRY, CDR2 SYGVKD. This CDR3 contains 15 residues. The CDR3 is CAARGQGAPGNTIYF. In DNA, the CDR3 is TGTGCCGCGCGGGGGCAGGGGGCGCCCGGAAACACCATATATTTT.